Below are 31 T cell receptor beta chains sequenced from a single sample in a study of beta chain features in type 1 diabetes. The authors reverse transcribed all of the isolated RNA, so sequencing captured expressed TCRB transcripts. Assay: immunoSEQ multiplex PCR; the TCRdb copy retains only in-frame clones and omits some. The sample carries approximately 120,000 clones, approximately 37% recorded once. Sequencing was done on a sample of stem cell memory CD4+ T cells from blood. The source is a young woman in good health.

The chain joins TRBV29-1 to TRBJ2-7; D not certain. The germline V gene encodes CDR1 SQVTM and CDR2 ANQGSEA. The CDR3 runs to 11 residues. Trimming removed 4 bases at V and 0 bases at J, with 4 bases between. The DNA of the CDR3 is TGCAGCGTTGGTTACTCCTACGAGCAGTACTTC. This translates into CSVGYSYEQYF.

The chain joins TRBV28 to TRBJ2-1, with TRBD2 matching 8 bases. The CDR3 runs to 13 residues. Per germline, CDR1 MDHEN and CDR2 SYDVKM. The V gene end was trimmed by 10 bases and the J gene end by 15 bases; junction bases not matched to a gene: 17. CDR3 sequence: CAIGTSQLGRRFF. The CDR3 DNA follows: TGTGCCATCGGGACTAGTCAACTAGGGCGGCGGTTCTTC.

The rearrangement uses TRBV4-2 and TRBJ2-2, with 7 bases that match TRBD1. Germline CDR1 reads LGHNA; CDR2 reads YNFKEQ. V gave up 3 bases and J gave up 4 bases; unmatched junction bases: 2. This CDR3 is 14 amino acids long. CDR3 amino acids: CASSHRQGTGELFF. CDR3 sequence (DNA): TGTGCCAGCAGCCACCGACAGGGCACCGGGGAGCTGTTTTTT.

The chain combines TRBV7-2 with TRBJ2-7; TRBD2 aligns across 9 bases. This CDR3 spans 16 amino acids. Germline V lookup: CDR1 SGHTA, CDR2 FQGNSA. V shed 4 bases, J shed 4 bases, and the junction held 11 bases outside the gene matches. The DNA for the CDR3 is TGTGCCAGCAGCTCCAAACTAGCGGGTCCCCGGTACGAGCAGTACTTC. As protein: CASSSKLAGPRYEQYF.

J is TRBJ2-3 and V is TRBV28, with 7 bases lining up with TRBD2. The J segment lost 5 bases and the V segment lost 4 bases, leaving 3 bases of the junction unmatched. The CDR3 totals 13 residues. Germline CDR1 MDHEN, CDR2 SYDVKM. Here the CDR3 DNA reads TGTGCCAGCAGTTGGACTAGGCTAGATACGCAGTATTTT. Translated, it gives CASSWTRLDTQYF.

This clone was seen a few times. The rearrangement joins TRBV11-2 to TRBJ1-2; D is possibly TRBD1 (6 bases). V lost 5 bases and J lost 4, with 17 bases in between. Per the germline V gene, CDR1 is SGHAT and CDR2 is FQNNGV. The CDR3 covers 15 residues. The CDR3 loop is CASSPTAPGAYGYTF. In nucleotides, the CDR3 is TGTGCCAGCAGCCCCACCGCTCCAGGGGCCTATGGCTACACCTTC.

The chain couples TRBV9 to TRBJ1-3; D gene unclear. This CDR3 spans 16 amino acids. Germline CDR1 is SGDLS and CDR2 is YYNGEE. V lost 1 base and J lost 0, with 11 bases in between. In DNA form, the CDR3 reads TGTGCCAGCAGCGTAACCACTTCAAGCTCTGGAAACACCATATATTTT. As protein: CASSVTTSSSGNTIYF.

This clone was detected a few times. The chain has TRBV18 and TRBJ2-1, with D tentatively TRBD2 (6 bases). This CDR3 region has 16 residues. Germline CDR1 and CDR2: KGHSH and LQKENI. The V gene lost 2 bases and the J gene lost 0 bases, with 11 bases spanning the gap. The CDR3 region is CASSPTGTYSYNEQFF. The CDR3 nucleotides are TGTGCCAGCTCACCAACCGGGACTTACTCCTACAATGAGCAGTTCTTC.

A few counts support this clone. CDR3 nucleotide sequence: TGTGCCAGCTCACCCCCTACAGTGAACACTGAAGCTTTCTTT. This codes for CASSPPTVNTEAFF. The chain has TRBV18 and TRBJ1-1; D gene ambiguous. Germline CDR1 reads KGHSH; CDR2 reads LQKENI. V was pared by 3 bases and J by 0 bases, with 8 bases between. CDR3 length equals 14 residues. The full variable domain, rest sourced from reference TRBV18 and TRBJ1-1, is NAGVMQNPRHLVRRRGQEARLRCSPMKGHSHVYWYRQLPEEGLKFMVYLQKENIIDESGMPKERFSAEFPKEGPSILRIQQVVRGDSAAYFCASSPPTVNTEAFFGQGTRLTVV.

The chain recombines TRBV5-5 with TRBJ2-1; 8 nucleotides match TRBD2. The CDR3 extends over 16 amino acids. With 2 bases clipped from V and 2 bases from J, the junction kept 6 bases outside the gene matches. CDR1 SGHKS and CDR2 YYEKEE come from the germline V gene (reference sequence). DNA of the CDR3: TGTGCCAGCAGCTTAATAGCGGGAACCGCCTACAATGAGCAGTTCTTC. Its translation is CASSLIAGTAYNEQFF.

The V and J genes are TRBV4-3 and TRBJ2-3; TRBD1 might be the D (6 bases). The V gene's germline CDR1 is LGHNA and CDR2 YSLEER. The CDR3 extends over 14 amino acids. Trimming cost V 4 bases and J 4 bases, with 12 bases left between them. This CDR3 is CASSLQGWSDTQYF. The CDR3, as DNA: TGCGCCAGCAGCCTTCAGGGGTGGTCAGATACGCAGTATTTT.

The V and J genes are TRBV27 and TRBJ2-7, with a possible D match to TRBD2 (5 bases). Germline assignment: CDR1 MNHEY and CDR2 SMNVEV (reference sequence). V lost 5 bases to trimming and J lost 3 bases, with 14 bases between them. This CDR3 is built from 14 residues. The CDR3 loop reads CASSRSGTDYEQYF. CDR3 nucleotides: TGTGCCAGCAGTAGGAGCGGCACCGACTACGAGCAGTACTTC.

V gene TRBV9 combines with J gene TRBJ2-5, with TRBD1 as a possible D gene (6 bases). The last part of the DNA fits TRBJ2-7 better; the J call may be wrong. Germline V gene lookup returns CDR1 SGDLS and CDR2 YYNGEE. The CDR3 sequence is 15 residues long. The CDR3 DNA is TGTGCCAGCAGCCTGGGGACACTCCTTACCTACGAGCAGTACTTC. Encoded protein: CASSLGTLLTYEQYF.

This clone was seen a few times. The chain recombines TRBV6-1 with TRBJ1-2; D is perhaps TRBD1 (5 bases). Trimming stripped 4 bases from V and 7 bases from J, with 10 bases between. Germline V gene sequence: CDR1 MNHNS, CDR2 SASEGT. This CDR3 has 12 residues. The CDR3 sequence is CASSAAGLGYTF. As DNA, the CDR3 is TGTGCCAGCAGTGCGGCGGGGCTTGGCTACACCTTC.

The chain combines TRBV4-2 with TRBJ2-3; 9 positions agree with TRBD2. The CDR3 has 15 amino acids. The germline V gene encodes CDR1 LGHNA and CDR2 YNFKEQ. The trim removed 4 bases at V and 2 bases at J, leaving 4 bases unmatched. CDR3 loop: CASSPLAGTTDTQYF. Here the CDR3 DNA reads TGTGCCAGCAGCCCACTAGCGGGTACCACAGATACGCAGTATTTT.

This clone was found a few times. V usage is TRBV7-9 and J usage is TRBJ2-1, with TRBD2 identical over 8 bases. Trimming took 4 bases from V and 2 from J; bases not matched to a gene: 7. Germline lookup yields CDR1 SEHNR and CDR2 FQNEAQ (reference sequence). This CDR3 has 16 amino acids. CDR3 in DNA: TGTGCCAGCAGCTCGACGCCGGGACTAGCCTACAATGAGCAGTTCTTC. It translates to CASSSTPGLAYNEQFF.

This chain connects TRBV20-1 to TRBJ2-7, with D tentatively TRBD1 (6 bases). The CDR3 loop spans 11 amino acids. V lost 5 bases and J 6 bases, leaving 11 bases between the germline ends. CDR1 and CDR2 from the germline V gene are DFQATT and SNEGSKA (reference sequence). The CDR3 DNA reads as TGCAGTGCTCAAAACAGGGTCGAGCAGTACTTC. It yields the protein CSAQNRVEQYF.

This clone was seen only a few times. This chain links TRBV29-1 with TRBJ1-2, with TRBD1 matching over 7 bases. The germline V gene encodes CDR1 SQVTM and CDR2 ANQGSEA. This CDR3 is built from 15 residues. The ends lost 3 bases at V and 4 bases at J; junction bases unmatched: 11. CDR3 nucleotides: TGCAGCGTTGATGGGGTAGGGGGCGCGGGCTATGGCTACACCTTC. Translation: CSVDGVGGAGYGYTF. Full variable domain (missing parts from reference TRBV29-1 and TRBJ1-2): SAVISQKPSRDICQRGTSLTIQCQVDSQVTMMFWYRQQPGQSLTLIATANQGSEATYESGFVIDKFPISRPNLTFSTLTVSNMSPEDSSIYLCSVDGVGGAGYGYTFGSGTRLTVV.

The chain joins TRBV18 to TRBJ2-5; D is possibly TRBD1 (5 bases). The V end was cut by 5 bases, the J end by 5 bases, with 12 bases between. The CDR3 contains 13 residues. Germline V gene lookup returns CDR1 KGHSH and CDR2 LQKENI. The CDR3 DNA is TGTGCCAGCTCAAAGGGGCGCCAGGAGACCCAGTACTTC. It is translated as CASSKGRQETQYF.

This clone was seen a handful of times. The chain joins TRBV29-1 to TRBJ1-2; TRBD1 might be the D (5 bases). Germline CDR1 and CDR2: SQVTM and ANQGSEA. This CDR3 contains 11 residues. V lost 6 bases and J lost 5, with 10 bases in between. CDR3 loop: CSVWGEYGYTF. The CDR3 DNA follows: TGCAGCGTCTGGGGGGAGTATGGCTACACCTTC. The whole variable domain, remainder taken from reference TRBV29-1 and TRBJ1-2, is SAVISQKPSRDICQRGTSLTIQCQVDSQVTMMFWYRQQPGQSLTLIATANQGSEATYESGFVIDKFPISRPNLTFSTLTVSNMSPEDSSIYLCSVWGEYGYTFGSGTRLTVV.

J is TRBJ2-3 and V is TRBV13; 10 bases match TRBD2. From germline, CDR1 is PRHDT and CDR2 FYEKMQ (reference sequence). V lost 1 base, J lost 4 bases, and 8 bases stayed unmatched. The CDR3 sequence is 17 residues long. CDR3 region: CASSLEPAGGVPDTQYF. The DNA of the CDR3 is TGTGCCAGCAGCTTAGAGCCAGCGGGAGGGGTACCAGATACGCAGTATTTT.

The sample holds a few counts of this clone. The chain combines TRBV29-1 with TRBJ1-2; 9 nucleotides align to TRBD1. Trimming took 3 bases from V and 4 from J; bases not matched to a gene: 3. The CDR3 totals 13 residues. CDR1 is SQVTM and CDR2 is ANQGSEA in the germline V gene. The DNA for the CDR3 is TGCAGCGTTGAGGGACAGGGAACCTATGGCTACACCTTC. It encodes CSVEGQGTYGYTF.

V usage is TRBV7-9 and J usage is TRBJ1-5, with a tentative D call TRBD1 (6 bases). This CDR3 is built from 12 residues. V was trimmed by 6 bases and J by 5 bases, leaving 8 bases between them. The germline CDR1 and CDR2 sequences are SEHNR and FQNEAQ (reference sequence). The DNA of the CDR3 is TGTGCCAGCAGTTACAGGGATCAGCCCCAGCATTTT. Protein product: CASSYRDQPQHF.

The chain has TRBV5-1 and TRBJ2-1, with 10 bases that match TRBD2. The germline CDR1 and CDR2 sequences are SGHRS and YFSETQ. Trimming removed 3 bases from V and 16 bases from J; junction bases left unmatched: 4. The CDR3 is made up of 11 amino acids. The chain's CDR3 is CASSSPSGSFF. CDR3 sequence (DNA): TGCGCCAGCAGCTCGCCTAGCGGGAGTTTCTTC.

This clone was seen a few times. The chain combines TRBV6-5 with TRBJ2-1, with D possibly matching TRBD1 (6 bases). Germline V gene lookup returns CDR1 MNHEY and CDR2 SVGAGI. This CDR3 has 13 residues. The ends were cut back, 4 bases at V and 9 bases at J, with 13 bases in the middle. This CDR3 is CASSFTGFFEQFF. The CDR3 bases are TGTGCCAGCAGTTTCACAGGGTTCTTTGAGCAGTTCTTC.

The rearrangement links TRBV30 to TRBJ1-5, with a weak D call TRBD1 (6 bases). Trimming took 7 bases from V and 6 from J, leaving 19 bases between them. The CDR3 spans 14 residues. CDR1 and CDR2 (germline): GTSNPN, SVGIG (reference sequence). CDR3 loop: CAFQTGGSTQPQHF. CDR3 DNA: TGTGCCTTCCAGACAGGAGGTTCCACTCAGCCCCAGCATTTT.

The chain has TRBV13 and TRBJ2-7; 11 bases are shared with TRBD1. CDR1 is PRHDT and CDR2 is FYEKMQ in the germline V gene (reference sequence). The CDR3 has 15 amino acids. With V trimmed by 5 bases and J by 6 bases, 9 bases remained unmatched. This CDR3 reads CASSPRDRGGREQYF. CDR3 nucleotide sequence: TGTGCCAGCAGCCCCCGGGACAGGGGGGGCCGCGAGCAGTACTTC.

This chain joins TRBV30 and TRBJ1-3; D is unclear. This CDR3 is built from 13 residues. Per germline, CDR1 GTSNPN and CDR2 SVGIG (reference sequence). V gave up 5 bases and J gave up 0 bases, with 8 bases separating them. This CDR3 reads CAWGGSSGNTIYF. In DNA form, the CDR3 reads TGTGCCTGGGGAGGTAGCTCTGGAAACACCATATATTTT.

This clone was counted only a few times. This sequence joins TRBV7-8 and TRBJ2-5; a weak D match, TRBD1 (8 bases). The length of the CDR3 is 15 residues. Germline V gene data show CDR1 as SGHVS and CDR2 as FQNEAQ. V was cut by 5 bases and J by 9 bases, with 22 bases left in between. CDR3 DNA sequence: TGTGCCAGCAGCCTCGACAGGGGAGGGATCGGTCCCCAGTACTTC. Residues: CASSLDRGGIGPQYF. The full variable domain, in which reference TRBV7-8 and TRBJ2-5 provide the parts outside the CDR3, is GAGVSQSPRYKVAKRGQDVALRCDPISGHVSLFWYQQALGQGPEFLTYFQNEAQLDKSGLPSDRFFAERPEGSVSTLKIQRTQQEDSAVYLCASSLDRGGIGPQYFGPGTRLLVL.

In its sample, this clone was seen a few times. The chain is built from TRBV5-1 and TRBJ1-1; D is ambiguous. Trimming cost V 4 bases and J 1 base, with 8 bases left between them. The CDR3 totals 13 residues. Germline assignment: CDR1 SGHRS and CDR2 YFSETQ. In DNA, the CDR3 is TGCGCCAGCAGCCCCCGGGAGAACACTGAAGCTTTCTTT. This sequence encodes CASSPRENTEAFF.

The rearrangement joins TRBV7-3 to TRBJ2-1; the match to TRBD1 covers 10 bases. Unmatched junction bases numbered 7, after V lost 2 bases and J lost 6 bases. Germline V gene lookup returns CDR1 SGHTA and CDR2 FQGTGA. This CDR3 contains 16 residues. The CDR3 sequence is CASSLFETGGRNEQFF. CDR3 coding DNA: TGTGCCAGCAGCTTATTTGAGACAGGGGGCCGCAATGAGCAGTTCTTC.